The sequence of this TCR beta chain was determined in a study of T cell responses to AZD1222 COVID-19 vaccine. Using immunoSEQ multiplex PCR, the repertoire was profiled, and TCRdb retains in-frame clones only, with some absent. The sample lists about 120,000 clones, about 83% occurring once. Germline V CDR1 and CDR2: SGHRS, YFSETQ. The ends were cut back, 4 bases at V and 2 bases at J, with 15 bases in the middle. The CDR3 is 15 amino acids. The source was peripheral blood, collected on day 0 of AZD1222 vaccination. The chain joins TRBV5-1 to TRBJ2-5, with D perhaps TRBD1 or TRBD2 (5 bases each). This TCR was recovered from an adult in good health. The CDR3 DNA reads as TGCGCCAGCAGCCTGGATGGGACGGGACAAGAGACCCAGTACTTC. Translated: CASSLDGTGQETQYF.